What follows describes a single T cell receptor beta chain. No antigen is known for it. The CDR3 is 14 amino acids. Trimming left V 3 bases short and J 2 bases short, with 11 bases between. CDR1 is MDHEN, CDR2 SYDVKM, per germline. Some clones are missing from TCRdb's copy, which holds only in-frame ones; the method was immunoSEQ multiplex PCR. The data show 100,000 or so clones, around 94% seen once. The data belong to a study of siplizumab effects on memory and regulatory T cells. Points from the study as a whole: Siplizumab cultures yielded proliferating Tregs whose suppressive function was not confirmed. Mean Treg-derived proportions of mappable alloreactive CD4+ clones were 68.8% for siplizumab and 25% to 30% for controls. Naive T cells apparently outstripped memory cells in diversity and seemed major alloresponse contributors. Poor capture below about 10^-5 frequency left most alloreactive clones unmapped to unstimulated subsets.

This chain uses TRBV28 with TRBJ2-7; no clear D gene. The sequencing input was non-Treg CD4+ T cells sorted from blood. This sequence was found in a human donor in good health. The CDR3 DNA is TGTGCCAGCAGTTTGTACCGGGTCACCTACGAGCAGTACTTC. Translation: CASSLYRVTYEQYF.